The 14 T cell receptor beta chains below come from one sample, sequenced in a study of cytomegalovirus exposure and HLA in healthy donors. Generated by immunoSEQ multiplex PCR, the TCRdb table keeps only in-frame clones and is missing some. Among a few hundred thousand clones listed, about 91% were seen once. Sequenced: PBMCs. Every receptor here comes from a young woman in good health and CMV-seronegative.

This clone was found a few times. The V gene is TRBV7-6, the J gene TRBJ2-7; D is possibly TRBD2 (6 bases). Germline CDR1 reads SGHVS; CDR2 reads FNYEAQ. V gave up 2 bases and J gave up 6 bases, with 14 bases separating them. CDR3 size: 14 residues. CDR3 sequence: CASSLFGTFAEQYF. The CDR3 nucleotides read TGTGCCAGCAGCTTATTTGGGACTTTTGCCGAGCAGTACTTC.

The chain employs TRBV30 and TRBJ2-5; 7 bases map to TRBD2. The V gene's germline CDR1 is GTSNPN and CDR2 SVGIG (reference sequence). V was clipped by 1 base and J by 4 bases; unmatched bases: 3. This CDR3 is 13 amino acids long. The CDR3 coding sequence is TGTGCCTGGAGTGGACTAGCATTAGAGACCCAGTACTTC. It encodes CAWSGLALETQYF.

The V gene is TRBV7-9, the J gene TRBJ2-1, with TRBD2 identical over 15 bases. Germline loops: CDR1 SEHNR, CDR2 FQNEAQ (reference sequence). The CDR3 covers 16 residues. V shed 4 bases and J 5 bases; nucleotides not matched to a gene: 3. CDR3 DNA sequence: TGTGCCAGCAGCTCAGGGACTAGCGGGAGGAACAATGAGCAGTTCTTC. Translation: CASSSGTSGRNNEQFF.

The rearrangement joins TRBV6-5 to TRBJ2-7; 7 nucleotides line up with TRBD1. V gave up 5 bases and J gave up 5 bases; unmatched junction bases: 6. From germline, CDR1 is MNHEY and CDR2 SVGAGI. This CDR3 comprises 13 residues. CDR3 nucleotide sequence: TGTGCCAGCAGTCGAGACAGGGTGGACGAGCAGTACTTC. It is translated as CASSRDRVDEQYF.

The chain is built from TRBV7-2 and TRBJ1-5, with a tentative D call TRBD1 (6 bases). Trimming left V 4 bases short and J 7 bases short, with 14 bases between. The CDR3 consists of 14 residues. Germline loops: CDR1 SGHTA, CDR2 FQGNSA. CDR3 in DNA: TGTGCCAGCAGCTCCGGCCCACAGGGACAGCCCCAGCATTTT. This encodes CASSSGPQGQPQHF.

The DNA of the CDR3 is TGCGCCAGCAGCTATATCGGACAGGGGGCAGGGGATACGCAGTATTTT. Its translation is CASSYIGQGAGDTQYF. J is TRBJ2-3 and V is TRBV5-1; TRBD1 matches at 11 bases. The CDR3 has 16 amino acids. CDR1 is SGHRS and CDR2 is YFSETQ in the germline V gene. With 3 bases clipped from V and 6 bases from J, the junction kept 9 bases outside the gene matches.

This chain links TRBV6-1 with TRBJ1-5, with 8 bases lining up with TRBD1. CDR1 and CDR2 (germline): MNHNS, SASEGT. CDR3 length: 13 residues. V dropped 6 bases and J dropped 8; count of bases not matched to a gene: 6. CDR3 DNA: TGTGCCAGCAGGAGACAGGGGAAAGAGCCCCAGCATTTT. Protein product: CASRRQGKEPQHF.

The sample holds one count of this clone. The chain has TRBV2 and TRBJ2-7, with 10 bases lining up with TRBD1. Germline loops: CDR1 SNHLY, CDR2 FYNNEI. CDR3 length: 14 amino acids. The trim removed 11 bases at V and 4 bases at J, leaving 11 bases unmatched. CDR3 bases: TGTGCCGGAAAACCGGGACAGGGGTTTTACGAGCAGTACTTC. Amino acid sequence: CAGKPGQGFYEQYF.

The table lists this clone with a count of one. The chain carries TRBV13 and TRBJ2-3; 9 positions match TRBD1. The V and J ends lost 0 bases and 4 bases, in that order; junction bases with no gene match: 8. This CDR3 region has 17 residues. Germline-derived CDR1 and CDR2 are PRHDT and FYEKMQ (reference sequence). In nucleotides, the CDR3 is TGTGCCAGCAGCTTAGGCCAGGGACAGGGTGATCCAGATACGCAGTATTTT. It specifies CASSLGQGQGDPDTQYF.

This clone was observed a single time. The gene calls are TRBV4-1 and TRBJ2-7, with a possible D match to TRBD2 (6 bases). The V gene's germline CDR1 is MGHRA and CDR2 YSYEKL. This CDR3 spans 17 amino acids. V lost 1 base and J lost 0, with 16 bases in between. Here the CDR3 reads CASSQGDRGTSSYEQYF. CDR3 nucleotides: TGCGCCAGCAGCCAAGGCGATCGGGGGACGAGCTCCTACGAGCAGTACTTC.

The chain joins TRBV27 to TRBJ2-7, with D possibly being TRBD2 (6 bases). This CDR3 has 13 residues. The germline CDR1 and CDR2 sequences are MNHEY and SMNVEV (reference sequence). The V end was cut by 4 bases, the J end by 2 bases, with 9 bases between. The CDR3, as DNA: TGTGCCAGCAGTTACACGGGGGCCTACGAGCAGTACTTC. Encoded protein: CASSYTGAYEQYF.

This chain links TRBV6-5 with TRBJ2-2; D is unclear. Germline CDR1 is MNHEY and CDR2 is SVGAGI. The CDR3 covers 15 residues. The V end was cut by 7 bases, the J end by 4 bases, with 16 bases between. The CDR3 is CASTLSATTTGELFF. The CDR3 DNA is TGTGCCAGCACCTTGTCCGCTACCACCACCGGGGAGCTGTTTTTT.

The rearrangement uses TRBV4-3 and TRBJ2-2; 7 bases are shared with TRBD2. CDR1 and CDR2 from the germline V gene are LGHNA and YSLEER. The CDR3 totals 18 residues. Germline trimming cut 0 bases from V and 6 bases from J; bases unmatched to any gene: 13. The CDR3 region is CASSQDSPRLATPGELFF. The CDR3 DNA reads as TGCGCCAGCAGCCAAGATTCTCCTAGACTAGCAACCCCCGGGGAGCTGTTTTTT.

This chain links TRBV5-6 with TRBJ2-7; D is unresolved. This CDR3 is 14 amino acids long. Germline V lookup: CDR1 SGHDT, CDR2 YYEEEE. Trimming cost V 2 bases and J 1 base, with 10 bases left between them. The CDR3 protein is CASSFFFSSYEQYF. The CDR3, as DNA: TGTGCCAGCAGCTTTTTCTTTTCTTCCTACGAGCAGTACTTC.